The sequence of this T cell receptor (beta chain) was determined in a study of blood T cell repertoires in COVID-19. The wider study: There were acute and convalescent COVID-19 samples, and they came from the United States, Italy and Spain. Sample material is recorded as cDNA or gDNA derived from T cells, B-cell-depleted T cells, or PBMCs.

In the authors' methods: Amplification of reference gene primers provided the estimated nucleated cell counts. Sequenced by immunoSEQ multiplex PCR; TCRdb stores in-frame clones only, minus some. The D gene and trimming were derived from the DNA, and the V and J assignments and clone size from that table. Here the sample spans just over 650,000 clones, 70% to 90% being singletons. Deletions cut 3 bases from V and 4 bases from J, with 12 bases between. This CDR3 region has 15 residues. CDR1 is MRHNA and CDR2 is SNTAGT in the germline V gene. Sequenced input: peripheral blood. The rearrangement joins TRBV6-4 to TRBJ2-2; TRBD2 might be the D (6 bases). The sequence was collected from a young woman with acute or convalescent COVID-19. The CDR3 bases are TGTGCCAGCAGTGATGGCGGGGAGCCCACCGGGGAGCTGTTTTTT. Translation: CASSDGGEPTGELFF.